Described below is a single T cell receptor (beta chain) sequence and its context. No antigen is known for it. In the PCR, 60 Vbeta and 13 Jbeta primers were used. The table came from immunoSEQ multiplex PCR; TCRdb's copy has only in-frame clones and leaves some out. The repertoire includes around 100,000 clones, roughly three quarters of them detected once, and approximately 10% sits in the top ten. The CDR3 is made up of 13 amino acids. Germline V lookup: CDR1 SGHVS, CDR2 FQNEAQ. The J segment lost 11 bases and the V segment lost 5 bases, leaving 9 bases of the junction unmatched. This entry belongs to a study of cytomegalovirus exposure and HLA in healthy donors. General study points: In an earlier analysis, most TCR beta V segments were productive about 87% or about 30% of the time. A later analysis found that most CMV-associated TCR beta chains appeared HLA-restricted. Generally TCR sequences proved uncommon, though certain public TCRs appeared in numerous donors.

Source material: PBMCs. The clonotype originates from a woman between 18 and 29 years old in good health and CMV-seropositive. J is TRBJ1-1 and V is TRBV7-8; 9 bases are a match to TRBD1. CDR3 amino acids: CASSRIQGARAFF. The CDR3, as DNA: TGTGCCAGCAGCCGTATACAGGGGGCTCGGGCTTTCTTT.